The 11 T cell receptor beta chains listed next were all sequenced from one sample in a study of T cells after posttransplantation cyclophosphamide. Sequencing was performed with immunoSEQ multiplex PCR; in TCRdb, only in-frame clones are kept and a portion is missing. The sample is made up of 30,000 or so clones, none counted only once. The material sequenced was PBMCs. The receptors were sampled from a woman in her thirties in good health and a related stem cell transplant donor.

This clone was picked up many times. This chain joins TRBV11-3 and TRBJ2-2; no reliable D call. Germline lookup yields CDR1 SGHNT and CDR2 YENEEA. Trimming cost V 5 bases and J 0 bases, with 10 bases left between them. The CDR3 has 15 residues. In DNA form, the CDR3 reads TGTGCCAGCAGCCCAGGAACTCCGAACACCGGGGAGCTGTTTTTT. Translation: CASSPGTPNTGELFF.

This clone appeared many times. This sequence joins TRBV6-4 and TRBJ1-2, with 9 nucleotides matching TRBD1. The CDR3 covers 18 residues. Germline assignment: CDR1 MRHNA and CDR2 SNTAGT. Trimming took 6 bases from V and 4 from J; bases not matched to a gene: 18. CDR3 region: CASRKQGACPRTFYGYTF. Written as DNA, the CDR3 is TGTGCCAGCAGGAAACAGGGGGCCTGTCCACGCACCTTCTATGGCTACACCTTC.

This clone was seen many times. The V gene is TRBV5-4, the J gene TRBJ2-3, with D uncertain. The V gene's germline CDR1 is SGHNT and CDR2 YYREEE (reference sequence). The CDR3 consists of 11 residues. V lost 1 base, J lost 7 bases, and 4 bases lay in between. The CDR3 DNA follows: TGTGCCAGCAGCTTGACTAATACGCAGTATTTT. It encodes CASSLTNTQYF.

The table lists this clone with many counts. The chain is built from TRBV2 and TRBJ1-4; possibly TRBD1 for D (5 bases). The germline V and J ends were trimmed by 8 bases and 0 bases, with 10 bases remaining between them. CDR1 is SNHLY and CDR2 is FYNNEI in the germline V gene. There are 14 residues in the CDR3. CDR3 residues: CASRQGPTNEKLFF. CDR3 DNA: TGTGCCAGCCGCCAGGGCCCAACTAATGAAAAACTGTTTTTT. The full variable domain, with the rest looked up from reference TRBV2 and TRBJ1-4, is EPEVTQTPSHQVTQMGQEVILRCVPISNHLYFYWYRQILGQKVEFLVSFYNNEISEKSEIFDDQFSVERPDGSNFTLKIRSTKLEDSAMYFCASRQGPTNEKLFFGSGTQLSVL.

This clone has at least ten counts. The chain employs TRBV7-2 and TRBJ1-2; 10 nucleotides align to TRBD1. The germline CDR1 and CDR2 sequences are SGHTA and FQGNSA. CDR3 length: 17 residues. V dropped 3 bases and J dropped 0; count of bases not matched to a gene: 7. The CDR3 DNA reads as TGTGCCAGCAGCTTCCGACAGGGGGCTCATACTAACTATGGCTACACCTTC. Translated, it gives CASSFRQGAHTNYGYTF.

This clone was observed at least ten times. The chain employs TRBV4-3 and TRBJ1-1; the D gene is possibly TRBD1 (6 bases). Germline CDR1 is LGHNA and CDR2 is YSLEER. V gave up 0 bases and J gave up 0 bases, with 8 bases separating them. The CDR3 loop spans 15 amino acids. DNA of the CDR3: TGCGCCAGCAGCCAAGACAGGGGTTTGAACACTGAAGCTTTCTTT. It is translated as CASSQDRGLNTEAFF.

The sample holds many counts of this clone. V and J are TRBV6-1 and TRBJ2-7, with TRBD1 matching 11 bases. V dropped 6 bases and J dropped 5; count of bases not matched to a gene: 3. The CDR3 totals 13 residues. In germline, CDR1 is MNHNS, CDR2 SASEGT. The CDR3 here is CASRDRGHDEQYF. For the CDR3, the DNA is TGTGCCAGCAGGGACAGGGGGCACGACGAGCAGTACTTC.

This clone was detected many times. The chain couples TRBV14 to TRBJ1-2; 10 bases are a match to TRBD1. Germline CDR1 is SGHDN and CDR2 is FVKESK. The CDR3 extends over 13 amino acids. V lost 4 bases to trimming and J lost 4 bases; unmatched junction nucleotides: 0. The CDR3 sequence: CASSRDRGYGYTF. CDR3 DNA: TGTGCCAGCAGCCGGGACAGGGGCTATGGCTACACCTTC.

This clone was seen a few times. The gene calls are TRBV5-4 and TRBJ2-3; 8 bases align to TRBD2. The CDR3 sequence is 17 residues long. Germline loops: CDR1 SGHNT, CDR2 YYREEE (reference sequence). With 1 base clipped from V and 2 bases from J, the junction kept 9 bases outside the gene matches. CDR3: CASSLNYGAGDTDTQYF. As DNA, the CDR3 is TGTGCCAGCAGCTTGAACTACGGAGCGGGGGACACAGATACGCAGTATTTT.

The V gene is TRBV15, the J gene TRBJ1-1; 7 nucleotides align to TRBD1. Losses at the gene ends were 5 bases for V and 0 bases for J; bases not matched to a gene: 0. The CDR3 runs 13 residues. Per germline, CDR1 LNHNV and CDR2 YYDKDF (reference sequence). CDR3 sequence: CATSGQVNTEAFF. CDR3 in DNA: TGTGCCACCAGCGGACAGGTGAACACTGAAGCTTTCTTT.

This clone was observed many times. The J gene is TRBJ2-7, the V gene TRBV28, with D unresolved. Germline V CDR1 and CDR2: MDHEN, SYDVKM. Trimming left V 3 bases short and J 13 bases short, with 13 bases between. CDR3 length: 11 amino acids. CDR3 DNA: TGTGCCAGCAGTTTTGCAGGCGCCCGCTACTTC. It codes for CASSFAGARYF.